The sequence of this TCR beta chain was determined in a study of blood T cell repertoires in COVID-19. Study at large: Acute and convalescent COVID-19 specimens originated in the United States, Italy and Spain. Nucleic acid was either cDNA or gDNA, and it came from T cells, B-cell-depleted T cells, or PBMCs.

Seattle patient enrollment occurred during active infection, with longitudinal follow-up thereafter. In the authors' workflow: Estimation of nucleated cell counts was performed using reference gene primer amplification. The table came from immunoSEQ multiplex PCR; TCRdb's copy has only in-frame clones and leaves some out. V and J calls and clone size are as listed in that table; D and trimming were resolved from the DNA. The profile covers about 220,000 clones, with more than 75% appearing a single time and 5.2% taken by the ten largest. Germline CDR1 MDHEN, CDR2 SYDVKM. This CDR3 has 17 residues. V shed 4 bases and J 4 bases; nucleotides not matched to a gene: 14.

This chain joins TRBV28 and TRBJ1-2; 8 bases are a match to TRBD1. The origin of this receptor is a woman aged 65 to 85 with COVID-19, enrolled during active disease. The specimen sequenced was peripheral blood. This chain's CDR3 is CASSSRPGGETRYGYTF. The CDR3 nucleotides read TGTGCCAGCAGTTCCCGCCCAGGGGGCGAGACCCGCTATGGCTACACCTTC.